This T cell receptor beta chain was documented in a study of cytotoxic CD8 clonotypes in ibrutinib-treated CLL. Some clones are missing from TCRdb's copy, which holds only in-frame ones; the method was immunoSEQ multiplex PCR. Of some 200,000 clones in the sample, more than 65% were seen once. This clone was picked up a small number of times. The sample in question was PBMCs, obtained after 12 months of ibrutinib treatment. This clonotype was obtained from a human donor with chronic lymphocytic leukemia.

CDR3 coding DNA: TGTGCCACCAGCAGAGATGACAGCCTACAAGAGACCCAGTACTTC. Encoded protein: CATSRDDSLQETQYF. J is TRBJ2-5 and V is TRBV15, with D possibly matching TRBD1 (5 bases). V shed 0 bases and J shed 2 bases, with 10 bases lying between them. The CDR3 length is 15 residues. Germline loops: CDR1 LNHNV, CDR2 YYDKDF (reference sequence).